These 7 T cell receptor beta chains share one sample of origin, sequenced in a study of T cells in Graves' hyperthyroidism and ophthalmopathy. Amplification targeted TCR beta CDR3 regions from RNA transcripts. In the first-round RT-PCR of the TCR CDR3, the HTBI primer set was used. TCRdb ran MiXCR on the multiplex PCR reads and lists one entry per CDR3 protein. The data show 550,000 to 800,000 distinct CDR3 sequences, with 15% to 20% seen just once and around a sixth held by the top ten. Sequences were obtained from blood. All receptors derive from a man aged 50 to 60 with Graves' hyperthyroidism.

This clonotype was counted ten times or more. The chain couples TRBV12-3 or TRBV12-4 to TRBJ2-2, with a weak D call TRBD1 (6 bases). This CDR3 is built from 15 residues. The V and J ends lost 6 bases and 2 bases respectively, with 13 bases between them. The CDR3 nucleotides are TGTGCCAGCAGCAGGACAGAAGTAAACACCGGGGAGCTGTTTTTT. The encoded protein is CASSRTEVNTGELFF.

As to this clonotype: A junction boundary mismatches the germline segment, possibly from a read error. V usage is TRBV2 and J usage is TRBJ1-1; D remains ambiguous. From germline, CDR1 is SNHLY and CDR2 FYNNEI. The CDR3 has 11 amino acids. The CDR3 DNA reads as TGTGCCAGCACACTGAACACTGAAGCTTCCTTT. It encodes CASTLNTEASF.

This clonotype was detected a few times. The chain joins TRBV27 to TRBJ2-3, with D possibly TRBD2 on 5 matching bases. V was trimmed by 3 bases and J by 3 bases, leaving 10 bases between them. The CDR3 is 14 residues long. Germline-derived CDR1 and CDR2 are MNHEY and SMNVEV (reference sequence). This chain's CDR3 is CASSLARGTDTQYF. CDR3 nucleotides: TGTGCCAGCAGTTTGGCCCGGGGAACAGATACGCAGTATTTT.

This clonotype showed up many times. The chain links TRBV2 to TRBJ1-1, with TRBD1 matching 11 bases. The V gene's germline CDR1 is SNHLY and CDR2 FYNNEI. The trim removed 8 bases at V and 10 bases at J, leaving 12 bases unmatched. This CDR3 spans 14 amino acids. The CDR3 DNA sequence: TGTGCCAGCCAGAGAGACGGACAGGGGGCAAGAGCTTTCTTT. Translation: CASQRDGQGARAFF.

This rearrangement joins TRBV6-1 to TRBJ2-4; D may be TRBD1 (5 bases). V lost 5 bases, J lost 2 bases, and 10 bases lay in between. CDR1 is MNHNS, CDR2 SASEGT, per germline. This CDR3 is 14 amino acids long. As DNA, the CDR3 is TGTGCCAGCAGTCCAGGGTATCCCAAAAACATTCAGTACTTC. It specifies CASSPGYPKNIQYF.

There are a few counts of this clonotype. Here the CDR3 reads CASSVVGGAGGYTF. The CDR3 DNA sequence: TGTGCCAGCAGCGTAGTAGGGGGTGCTGGTGGCTACACCTTC. This chain uses TRBV9 with TRBJ1-2; weak D call: TRBD1 (6 bases). CDR3 length: 14 amino acids. Germline V gene lookup returns CDR1 SGDLS and CDR2 YYNGEE. V was clipped by 0 bases and J by 7 bases, with 13 bases between them.

The sample holds a few counts of this clonotype. A much larger clone differs from this one at a single base, so this may be a read error. This chain joins TRBV7-2 and TRBJ2-5, with 9 bases identical to TRBD2. The CDR3 is 18 residues long. V was clipped by 4 bases and J by 2 bases; unmatched bases: 14. Germline loops: CDR1 SGHTA, CDR2 FQGNSA. CDR3 amino acids: CASSSVGLARRRQETQYF. The CDR3 nucleotides read TGTGCCAGCAGCTCAGTGGGACTAGCACGAAGGCGGCAAGAGACCCAGTACTTC. The variable domain in full, with the rest retrieved from reference TRBV7-2 and TRBJ2-5, is GAGVSQSPSNKVTEKGKDVELRCDPISGHTALYWYRQSLGQGLEFLIYFQGNSAPDKSGLPSDRFSAERTGGSVSTLTIQRTQQEDSAVYLCASSSVGLARRRQETQYFGPGTRLLVL.